One T cell receptor beta chain is described in this entry. Its antigen is currently not known. The input lacks base qualities; no much larger clone sits a single base away. The data were taken from a study of graft-versus-host responses after intestinal transplantation (dated by TCRdb to the early 2020s). Study-level background: Recipients received multivisceral, liver-intestinal, or isolated intestinal transplants. Anti-thymocyte globulin induction was given to all recipients, followed by maintenance tacrolimus and steroids for about 3 years. To identify alloreactive clones, pre-transplant mixed lymphocyte reaction products were sequenced and then compared with unstimulated pre-transplant donor and recipient T cells. Rather than going through the commercial service, samples from a few later patients were sequenced in-house on an Illumina MiSeq and processed with MiXCR. The cohort enrolled under 30 intestinal transplant recipients, one of whom was a retransplant, and a few patients without pretransplant specimens were excluded. After intestinal transplantation, graft-versus-host and host-versus-graft alloreactive T cell clones in the graft, circulation and bone marrow were tracked using bulk TCR-beta CDR3 sequencing. A peak of at least 4% donor T cells among recipient peripheral blood mononuclear cells was the definition used for donor T cell macrochimerism.

The research as a whole found: Conclusions were limited by the relatively low number and heterogeneity of intestinal transplant patients. In the allografts of patients with donor T cell macrochimerism, GvH to HvG T cell clonal ratios were high. Peak levels of circulating GvH clones were associated with declines in HvG clones early after transplant. GvH clones were detected in recipient bone marrow, and some of these GvH clones were observed earlier in ileal mucosa or blood, consistent with an intestinal mucosal origin.

The germline V gene specifies MDHEN as CDR1 and SYDVKM as CDR2. CDR3 length: 13 amino acids, cysteine to phenylalanine. The only DNA kept is the CDR3, 39 bases in frame from the first base. Relative to germline, V is 6 bases shorter and J is 2 bases shorter, with 9 bases between their ends. To isolate intraepithelial and lamina propria lymphocytes from graft specimens, dithiothreitol, EDTA incubations and collagenase D digestion were used. Bulk TCR-beta sequencing was performed on serial intestinal graft biopsy specimens collected as late as 600 days after transplant. The library came from the immunoSEQ multiplex PCR assay. For most patients, genomic DNA was subjected to high-throughput TCR-beta CDR3 sequencing by Adaptive Biotechnologies. The study's own analysis went as follows. TCR sequencing data for approximately 19 patients were retrieved from Adaptive's ImmunoSEQ software; a few other patients were processed with MiXCR and VDJtools. CDR3 nucleotide sequences shared between donor and recipient were removed because their origin could not be assigned. To count as alloreactive, a clone needed at least 2-fold expansion over unstimulated cells and a minimum CFSE-low frequency of 0.002% (template counts) or 0.001% (read counts). Clones detected in sequenced pre-transplant spleen, lymph node, or MLR CFSE-low populations of the donor or recipient were defined as mappable. Cumulative frequency of alloreactive clones was calculated as a percentage of all sequences weighted by copy number. This is the immuneACCESS table as TCRdb keeps it, with only in-frame sequences that have V and J called. A part of the clones is gone; compared with another copy, unresolved V genes explain less than half, and the rest is unexplained. V and J calls and clone size are as listed in that table; D and trimming were resolved from the DNA. Counted in this sample were 15,000 to 20,000 clones; approximately 80% of them appeared once. Under 4% of the sample comes from the top ten.

The sequenced sample was ileum tissue, obtained around 580 days after intestinal transplantation. The V and J segments used are TRBV28 and TRBJ2-3, with the D assignment possibly TRBD1 or TRBD2, given 5 matching bases for each. The TCR originated in a human patient who received an intestinal transplant, so some T cells may come from the graft donor. CDR3 sequence: CASRGDPTDTQYF. Read as DNA, the sequence is TGTGCCAGCAGGGGGGACCCCACAGATACGCAGTATTTT.